What follows are 23 T cell receptor beta chains derived from one specimen sequenced in a study of blood T cells in healthy people across ages. Through a sample-barcoded 5' primer and a J-beta primer mix, a second PCR was run for about 6 to 12 cycles. TCRdb re-derived calls from the 5' RACE reads in MiXCR, one entry per CDR3 protein. The sample contains about 1.4 million distinct CDR3 sequences, roughly 59% of which appear only once. The sample taken for sequencing was blood. Receptors were obtained from a man aged 18 to 30 in good health.

The V and J genes are TRBV6-5 and TRBJ2-1, with 13 bases identical to TRBD2. The CDR3 is 15 residues long. Germline trimming cut 6 bases from V and 10 bases from J; bases unmatched to any gene: 9. CDR1 is MNHEY, CDR2 SVGAGI, per germline. As DNA, the CDR3 is TGTGCCAGCAGACCGGGACTAGCGGGAACCTACGAGCAGTTCTTC. Its protein product is CASRPGLAGTYEQFF.

The chain couples TRBV5-1 to TRBJ2-3, with D possibly matching TRBD2 (6 bases). The germline V gene has CDR1 SGHRS and CDR2 YFSETQ. Trimming removed 3 bases at V and 0 bases at J, with 20 bases between. The CDR3 runs 18 residues. The CDR3 region is CASSWTVDYPGSTDTQYF. The CDR3 DNA follows: TGCGCCAGCAGCTGGACTGTGGACTACCCAGGTAGCACAGATACGCAGTATTTT.

J is TRBJ1-2 and V is TRBV28; TRBD1 agrees at 8 bases. The length of the CDR3 is 18 residues. CDR1 and CDR2 (germline): MDHEN, SYDVKM. Trimming took 6 bases from V and 7 from J; bases not matched to a gene: 22. The CDR3: CASRTFSGTGFSSGGYTF. The CDR3 bases are TGTGCCAGCAGGACCTTTTCCGGGACAGGCTTTTCTAGTGGTGGCTACACCTTC.

This clonotype has a handful of counts. This chain connects TRBV7-2 to TRBJ1-5; D is perhaps TRBD1 (5 bases). CDR1 and CDR2 (germline): SGHTA, FQGNSA. V was clipped by 4 bases and J by 3 bases, with 16 bases between them. CDR3 length: 16 amino acids. The chain's CDR3 is CASSSAGTPFNQPQHF. The DNA of the CDR3 is TGTGCCAGCAGCTCAGCCGGGACTCCTTTCAATCAGCCCCAGCATTTT. Supplemented by reference TRBV7-2 and TRBJ1-5, the full variable domain reads GAGVSQSPSNKVTEKGKDVELRCDPISGHTALYWYRQSLGQGLEFLIYFQGNSAPDKSGLPSDRFSAERTGGSVSTLTIQRTQQEDSAVYLCASSSAGTPFNQPQHFGDGTRLSIL.

The chain uses TRBV27 and TRBJ2-3, with 7 bases that match TRBD1. With 4 bases clipped from V and 4 bases from J, the junction kept 8 bases outside the gene matches. The CDR3 consists of 15 residues. Germline values: CDR1 MNHEY, CDR2 SMNVEV (reference sequence). CDR3 sequence: CASSYRGRVADTQYF. CDR3 in DNA: TGTGCCAGCAGTTACAGGGGAAGAGTTGCAGATACGCAGTATTTT.

The V call is TRBV20-1, the J call TRBJ2-7; 7 nucleotides line up with TRBD1. Germline V gives CDR1 DFQATT, CDR2 SNEGSKA (reference sequence). Trimming took 3 bases from V and 0 from J; bases not matched to a gene: 2. The CDR3 consists of 13 residues. CDR3 sequence reads: CSASSGGSYEQYF. In nucleotides, the CDR3 is TGCAGTGCTAGTTCAGGGGGCTCCTACGAGCAGTACTTC.

In this sample, this clonotype turned up a few times. V gene TRBV20-1 combines with J gene TRBJ2-3; TRBD2 matches at 14 bases. The trim removed 6 bases at V and 3 bases at J, leaving 5 bases unmatched. The germline CDR1 and CDR2 sequences are DFQATT and SNEGSKA (reference sequence). The CDR3 has 15 amino acids. DNA of the CDR3: TGCAGTGCGAGAAGGACTAGCGGGGGGACAGATACGCAGTATTTT. It specifies CSARRTSGGTDTQYF.

This clonotype was seen ten or more times. The chain uses TRBV2 and TRBJ1-6, with TRBD1 identical over 9 bases. V was clipped by 6 bases and J by 7 bases; unmatched bases: 10. Germline CDR1 and CDR2: SNHLY and FYNNEI. CDR3 length: 16 amino acids. In nucleotides, the CDR3 is TGTGCCAGCAGCCTTACGACAGGGGGTTTCAATTCACCCCTCCACTTT. This sequence encodes CASSLTTGGFNSPLHF.

V gene TRBV27 combines with J gene TRBJ1-2; D is uncertain. The CDR3 consists of 16 residues. V was pared by 0 bases and J by 7 bases, with 18 bases between. Germline CDR1 and CDR2: MNHEY and SMNVEV (reference sequence). CDR3 DNA sequence: TGTGCCAGCAGTTTATCACCAAGACCCCCGGAGGGTGGCTACACCTTC. It specifies CASSLSPRPPEGGYTF.

The rearrangement links TRBV29-1 to TRBJ1-1; 7 bases fit TRBD1. The V segment lost 6 bases and the J segment 2 bases; nucleotides outside the gene matches: 12. Germline CDR1 and CDR2: SQVTM and ANQGSEA. The CDR3 loop spans 15 amino acids. CDR3 nucleotide sequence: TGCAGCGTCGACAGGGTGGGAGCTTTAAACACTGAAGCTTTCTTT. This encodes CSVDRVGALNTEAFF.

The genes are TRBV5-1 and TRBJ2-7, with D hard to call. The CDR3 contains 13 residues. Trimming removed 7 bases from V and 6 bases from J, with 17 bases in between. The germline V gene has CDR1 SGHRS and CDR2 YFSETQ. The CDR3 sequence is CASRPTPIGEQYF. CDR3 bases: TGCGCCAGCCGACCCACCCCGATCGGCGAGCAGTACTTC.

CDR3 protein: CASRRDRGVNEQFF. Written as DNA, the CDR3 is TGTGCCAGCAGGAGGGACAGGGGGGTCAATGAGCAGTTCTTC. This rearrangement joins TRBV28 to TRBJ2-1, with 11 nucleotides matching TRBD1. This CDR3 contains 14 residues. Per germline, CDR1 MDHEN and CDR2 SYDVKM. Trimming took 6 bases from V and 6 from J; bases not matched to a gene: 4.

This chain links TRBV20-1 with TRBJ2-7; TRBD1 is a possible D gene (6 bases). CDR3 size: 14 residues. V was shortened by 3 bases and J by 6 bases, with 18 bases between the two germline ends. The germline CDR1 and CDR2 sequences are DFQATT and SNEGSKA (reference sequence). The CDR3 loop is CSARKPTGGSEQYF. The CDR3 coding sequence is TGCAGTGCTAGGAAGCCGACAGGTGGGTCCGAGCAGTACTTC.

The chain combines TRBV9 with TRBJ2-5, with TRBD1 identical over 7 bases. Looked up from germline, CDR1 is SGDLS and CDR2 is YYNGEE. The junction had 12 bases not matched to a gene; V was cut back by 5 bases and J by 8 bases. The CDR3 is 14 amino acids. The CDR3 DNA follows: TGTGCCAGCAGGCCCGGGACAGACGAGTCCACCCAGTACTTC. The encoded protein is CASRPGTDESTQYF.

The chain is built from TRBV29-1 and TRBJ1-2; tentative D call: TRBD1 (6 bases). Germline lookup yields CDR1 SQVTM and CDR2 ANQGSEA. This CDR3 spans 13 amino acids. V lost 4 bases, J lost 6 bases, and 15 bases lay in between. The CDR3 bases are TGCAGCGTTGGGCTCTTGTGGGGGCATGGCTACACCTTC. As protein: CSVGLLWGHGYTF.

The rearrangement uses TRBV9 and TRBJ2-7; 7 bases align to TRBD2. V lost 4 bases to trimming and J lost 0 bases; unmatched junction nucleotides: 7. The CDR3 is made up of 15 amino acids. Germline V gene sequence: CDR1 SGDLS, CDR2 YYNGEE. The CDR3 DNA sequence: TGTGCCAGCAGCCCCTACGGGGAGGGCTCCTACGAGCAGTACTTC. The encoded protein is CASSPYGEGSYEQYF. The full variable domain, rest sourced from reference TRBV9 and TRBJ2-7, is DSGVTQTPKHLITATGQRVTLRCSPRSGDLSVYWYQQSLDQGLQFLIQYYNGEERAKGNILERFSAQQFPDLHSELNLSSLELGDSALYFCASSPYGEGSYEQYFGPGTRLTVT.

The CDR3 region has the DNA TGTGCCAGCAGTTTGGGCACTAGCCCGGAGACCCAGTACTTC. Amino acid sequence: CASSLGTSPETQYF. The J gene is TRBJ2-5, the V gene TRBV12-3 or TRBV12-4; perhaps TRBD2 as D (6 bases). The CDR3 loop spans 14 amino acids. V was clipped by 3 bases and J by 5 bases, with 13 bases between them.

The V and J genes are TRBV3-1 and TRBJ2-1; possibly TRBD1 for D (6 bases). The CDR3 runs to 15 residues. Trimming left V 4 bases short and J 5 bases short, with 15 bases between. Looked up from germline, CDR1 is LGHDT and CDR2 is YNNKEL (reference sequence). CDR3 nucleotide sequence: TGTGCCAGCAGCCCTACCGGGACAAGAAACAATGAGCAGTTCTTC. As protein: CASSPTGTRNNEQFF.

The gene calls are TRBV5-5 and TRBJ2-1; unclear D gene. Germline CDR1 reads SGHKS; CDR2 reads YYEKEE (reference sequence). The CDR3 contains 12 residues. Trimming cost V 4 bases and J 9 bases, with 11 bases left between them. The CDR3 here is CASSPPVVEQFF. CDR3 nucleotides: TGTGCCAGCAGCCCGCCCGTGGTTGAGCAGTTCTTC.

The chain joins TRBV3-1 to TRBJ2-7, with D perhaps TRBD1 (7 bases). Trimming stripped 3 bases from V and 9 bases from J, with 18 bases between. This CDR3 has 14 amino acids. The germline V gene has CDR1 LGHDT and CDR2 YNNKEL (reference sequence). The CDR3 DNA reads TGTGCCAGCAGCCACGGTGGGACAGCCGGGGGGCAGTACTTC. Translation gives CASSHGGTAGGQYF.

This clonotype turned up a few times. J is TRBJ2-7 and V is TRBV5-1; D remains ambiguous. The CDR3 runs 13 residues. Trimming left V 4 bases short and J 1 base short, with 9 bases between. Germline V gene lookup returns CDR1 SGHRS and CDR2 YFSETQ. The CDR3 here is CASSRMLSYEQYF. Written as DNA, the CDR3 is TGCGCCAGCAGCCGGATGCTTTCCTACGAGCAGTACTTC.

J is TRBJ2-1 and V is TRBV4-1, with D tentatively TRBD1 or TRBD2 (5 bases each). The CDR3 sequence is 15 residues long. The V gene lost 7 bases and the J gene lost 5 bases, with 18 bases spanning the gap. Germline-derived CDR1 and CDR2 are MGHRA and YSYEKL. The CDR3 DNA is TGCGCCAGCAAACACCTGGGGACCGCCAACAATGAGCAGTTCTTC. It translates to CASKHLGTANNEQFF.

This clonotype was detected a few times. The rearrangement links TRBV20-1 to TRBJ2-7; the D call may be TRBD1 or TRBD2 (5 bases each). From germline, CDR1 is DFQATT and CDR2 SNEGSKA (reference sequence). The ends were cut back, 0 bases at V and 3 bases at J, with 12 bases in the middle. The CDR3 totals 14 residues. CDR3 region: CSARDLGTRYEQYF. The DNA for the CDR3 is TGCAGTGCTAGAGATCTAGGGACCCGCTACGAGCAGTACTTC.